These 25 T cell receptor beta chains came from one sample sequenced in a study of blood T cells in healthy people across ages. PCR was performed a second time for about 7 to 12 cycles using a sample-barcoded 5' primer and a J-beta primer mix. TCRdb re-derived calls from the 5' RACE reads in MiXCR, one entry per CDR3 protein. The table records some 800,000 distinct CDR3 sequences, just under 25% of them present only once. This sample also belongs to another study, concerning T cells of mothers and their children.

Sample: blood. The source of these receptors is a boy aged 10-17 years in good health.

The chain combines TRBV7-9 with TRBJ2-3; 7 nucleotides align to TRBD2. Germline V gene lookup returns CDR1 SEHNR and CDR2 FQNEAQ (reference sequence). The CDR3 has 14 amino acids. V lost 5 bases, J lost 3 bases, and 5 bases stayed unmatched. CDR3 in amino acids: CASSPAGSTDTQYF. The CDR3 DNA reads as TGTGCCAGCAGCCCAGCGGGATCAACAGATACGCAGTATTTT.

This clonotype has just a few counts. V usage is TRBV5-1 and J usage is TRBJ2-4; tentatively, D is TRBD1 or TRBD2 (5 bases each). The germline V gene encodes CDR1 SGHRS and CDR2 YFSETQ. This CDR3 spans 16 amino acids. V was trimmed by 0 bases and J by 0 bases, leaving 10 bases between them. CDR3 nucleotide sequence: TGCGCCAGCAGCTTGGGGGACGGGCTAGCCAAAAACATTCAGTACTTC. Encoded protein: CASSLGDGLAKNIQYF.

The sample holds a few counts of this clonotype. The chain couples TRBV20-1 to TRBJ2-1, with TRBD2 matching 9 bases. Matching the DNA end better, TRBJ2-7 makes the J call doubtful. The CDR3 has 14 residues. The germline V gene has CDR1 DFQATT and CDR2 SNEGSKA (reference sequence). The CDR3 DNA is TGCAGTGCTAGAGATCAAGCGGGAGGCTACGAGCAGTACTTC. This gives the protein CSARDQAGGYEQYF.

This clonotype was recorded at least ten times. The V call is TRBV6-2 or TRBV6-3, the J call TRBJ1-2; 7 positions agree with TRBD1. The CDR3 contains 13 residues. The V gene end was trimmed by 2 bases and the J gene end by 5 bases; junction bases not matched to a gene: 2. The germline CDR1 and CDR2 sequences are MNHEY and SVGEGT. CDR3 nucleotide sequence: TGTGCCAGCAGTTACGGGACAGAGTATGGCTACACCTTC. This encodes CASSYGTEYGYTF.

The table lists this clonotype with a few counts. The chain employs TRBV29-1 and TRBJ2-5; a possible D gene is TRBD1 (6 bases). This CDR3 has 16 residues. The V and J ends lost 2 bases and 2 bases respectively, with 18 bases between them. Germline V gene data show CDR1 as SQVTM and CDR2 as ANQGSEA. The CDR3 spells CSVEKYYREIQETQYF. The DNA for the CDR3 is TGCAGCGTTGAAAAATATTACAGGGAGATACAAGAGACCCAGTACTTC.

This clonotype appeared a few times. The chain is built from TRBV7-9 and TRBJ2-5; TRBD1 agrees at 8 bases. From germline, CDR1 is SEHNR and CDR2 FQNEAQ (reference sequence). V was pared by 7 bases and J by 5 bases, with 9 bases of the junction left unmatched. This CDR3 has 14 amino acids. The CDR3, as DNA: TGTGCCAGCACTGACAGGGGATTAGTGGAGACCCAGTACTTC. It encodes CASTDRGLVETQYF.

This clonotype has only one observation. This chain links TRBV12-3 or TRBV12-4 with TRBJ2-3; 8 bases line up with TRBD1. V shed 4 bases and J 0 bases; nucleotides not matched to a gene: 6. This CDR3 is built from 16 residues. The CDR3 coding sequence is TGTGCCAGCAGTTCCGCCAGGACAGGGAGCACAGATACGCAGTATTTT. It specifies CASSSARTGSTDTQYF.

V usage is TRBV2 and J usage is TRBJ2-2; D unclear. V was cut by 3 bases and J by 1 base, with 9 bases left in between. Germline V gene data show CDR1 as SNHLY and CDR2 as FYNNEI. This CDR3 is 15 amino acids long. CDR3 sequence: CASSDGQLNTGELFF. CDR3 DNA sequence: TGTGCCAGCAGTGACGGGCAGCTGAACACCGGGGAGCTGTTTTTT.

The chain uses TRBV12-3 or TRBV12-4 and TRBJ2-1; no firm D call. This CDR3 has 15 residues. Trimming cost V 1 base and J 0 bases, with 7 bases left between them. The CDR3 nucleotides are TGTGCCAGCAGTTTAGAACCGGGCTCCTACAATGAGCAGTTCTTC. This sequence encodes CASSLEPGSYNEQFF.

Of note for this clonotype: At one end the junction does not follow the germline gene, possibly because of a read error. The genes are TRBV20-1 and TRBJ2-4; 12 nucleotides line up with TRBD1. Per the germline V gene, CDR1 is DFQATT and CDR2 is SNEGSKA (reference sequence). CDR3 length: 20 amino acids. CDR3 sequence reads: CSARDLGDRGQVLAKNIQHF. The CDR3 DNA reads as TGCAGTGCTAGAGATCTCGGGGACAGGGGGCAGGTTCTCGCCAAAAACATTCAGCACTTC.

J is TRBJ1-2 and V is TRBV4-1, with 8 bases identical to TRBD1. In germline, CDR1 is MGHRA, CDR2 YSYEKL. This CDR3 is built from 15 residues. V trimming: 7 bases; J trimming: 8 bases; junction bases outside the gene matches: 15. The chain's CDR3 is CASKRYRGWSWGYTF. The CDR3 DNA reads TGCGCCAGCAAGAGATACAGGGGGTGGTCTTGGGGCTACACCTTC.

The chain joins TRBV7-2 to TRBJ2-1; no clear D. This CDR3 is built from 14 residues. Germline-derived CDR1 and CDR2 are SGHTA and FQGNSA. Trimming took 9 bases from V and 8 from J, leaving 20 bases between them. The CDR3 is CASTKISPIHEQFF. The CDR3 nucleotides read TGTGCCAGTACCAAGATATCCCCCATCCATGAGCAGTTCTTC.

The chain links TRBV28 to TRBJ2-1, with 13 bases that match TRBD2. The DNA end is more similar to TRBJ2-7, so the J call may be wrong. This CDR3 contains 16 residues. The germline gives CDR1 MDHEN, CDR2 SYDVKM. CDR3 region: CASTVRPGTSGNEQYF. For the CDR3, the DNA is TGTGCCAGCACCGTAAGGCCCGGGACTAGCGGGAACGAGCAGTACTTC.

Comment on this clonotype: The junction departs from the called germline gene at one end, perhaps through a read error. The chain has TRBV3-1 and TRBJ2-1; 13 bases map to TRBD2. The germline V gene encodes CDR1 LGHDT and CDR2 YNNKEL (reference sequence). The CDR3 runs to 15 residues. The CDR3 region is CASSRGLAGYNGQFF. CDR3 in DNA: TGTGCCAGCAGCCGGGGACTAGCGGGATACAATGGGCAGTTCTTC.

The rearrangement joins TRBV4-3 to TRBJ1-1; a possible D gene is TRBD1 (5 bases). The V and J ends lost 0 bases and 1 base respectively, with 15 bases between them. This CDR3 is built from 17 residues. CDR1 LGHNA and CDR2 YSLEER come from the germline V gene. The CDR3 here is CASSQDFRDEGNTEAFF. As DNA, the CDR3 is TGCGCCAGCAGCCAAGATTTCAGGGACGAGGGGAACACTGAAGCTTTCTTT.

This clonotype showed up just a few times. The rearrangement uses TRBV9 and TRBJ2-6, with 14 bases lining up with TRBD2. Per germline, CDR1 SGDLS and CDR2 YYNGEE. V gave up 5 bases and J gave up 0 bases; unmatched junction bases: 4. The CDR3 totals 18 residues. The CDR3 nucleotides are TGTGCCAGCAGGTCCGGGACTAGCGGGAGCTCTGGGGCCAACGTCCTGACTTTC. Its translation is CASRSGTSGSSGANVLTF.

V gene TRBV27 combines with J gene TRBJ1-2; D not resolved. The CDR3 runs 14 residues. Trimming left V 5 bases short and J 8 bases short, with 18 bases between. CDR1 and CDR2 from the germline V gene are MNHEY and SMNVEV (reference sequence). CDR3 in DNA: TGTGCCAGCAGTCCGGCGACTCTTCCGGGAGGCTACACCTTC. Residues: CASSPATLPGGYTF.

This clonotype has only a few counts. J is TRBJ2-7 and V is TRBV28; D may match TRBD1 or TRBD2 (7 bases each). The CDR3 extends over 15 amino acids. CDR1 is MDHEN and CDR2 is SYDVKM in the germline V gene. Trimming took 1 base from V and 6 from J, leaving 16 bases between them. The CDR3 loop reads CASSLSGRGGTEQYF. In DNA form, the CDR3 reads TGTGCCAGCAGTTTATCCGGCAGGGGGGGAACCGAGCAGTACTTC.

This clonotype was picked up a small number of times. DNA for the CDR3: TGTGCCACCAGCCAACGACGAGACAGGGCGAACACCGGGGAGCTGTTTTTT. Protein sequence: CATSQRRDRANTGELFF. The J gene is TRBJ2-2, the V gene TRBV15, with 7 bases matching TRBD1. Trimming cost V 5 bases and J 0 bases; bases outside gene matches: 9. This CDR3 spans 17 amino acids. The germline CDR1 and CDR2 sequences are LNHNV and YYDKDF (reference sequence). Complete variable domain (other parts from reference TRBV15 and TRBJ2-2): DAMVIQNPRYQVTQFGKPVTLSCSQTLNHNVMYWYQQKSSQAPKLLFHYYDKDFNNEADTPDNFQSRRPNTSFCFLDIRSPGLGDTAMYLCATSQRRDRANTGELFFGEGSRLTVL.

The rearrangement joins TRBV6-5 to TRBJ2-1; 8 bases agree with TRBD2. The CDR3 has 17 amino acids. Trimming took 0 bases from V and 0 from J; bases not matched to a gene: 4. Germline V lookup: CDR1 MNHEY, CDR2 SVGAGI. The CDR3 spells CASSYSGSGVSYNEQFF. The CDR3 region has the DNA TGTGCCAGCAGTTACTCCGGTAGCGGGGTCTCCTACAATGAGCAGTTCTTC.

This clonotype was counted between two and nine times. The V and J genes are TRBV20-1 and TRBJ2-7, with D perhaps matching TRBD1 (5 bases). There are 13 residues in the CDR3. The V end was cut by 5 bases, the J end by 1 base, with 12 bases between. Germline CDR1 reads DFQATT; CDR2 reads SNEGSKA (reference sequence). CDR3 nucleotides: TGCAGTGCTGACCGCAGGGATTCCTACGAGCAGTACTTC. Amino acid sequence: CSADRRDSYEQYF.

A word on this clonotype: Sequence at one end of the junction differs from germline and may be a read error. The chain combines TRBV14 with TRBJ1-3, with D uncertain. Looked up from germline, CDR1 is SGHDN and CDR2 is FVKESK. The CDR3 is 14 amino acids. The CDR3 is CAGSFGVPGNTIYF. DNA for the CDR3: TGTGCCGGCAGCTTCGGGGTCCCTGGAAACACCATATATTTT.

This clonotype occurred a few times. Its ends do not fully match the called genes, so a read error is possible. The J gene is TRBJ2-6, the V gene TRBV6-6; D possibly corresponds to TRBD2 (6 bases). This CDR3 has 13 amino acids. Germline loops: CDR1 MNHNY, CDR2 SVGAGI (reference sequence). CDR3 nucleotides: TGTGCCATCCGGGAGTCTGGGGCCAACGCCCTGACTTTC. Translating it yields CAIRESGANALTF.

The chain carries TRBV20-1 and TRBJ2-2; TRBD2 matches 9 bases. Germline values: CDR1 DFQATT, CDR2 SNEGSKA (reference sequence). V shed 6 bases and J 5 bases; nucleotides not matched to a gene: 4. The CDR3 totals 13 residues. CDR3: CSAGTSLTGELFF. The CDR3 DNA reads as TGCAGTGCAGGGACTAGCCTGACCGGGGAGCTGTTTTTT.

The chain links TRBV2 to TRBJ1-4; perhaps TRBD1 as D (5 bases). Germline CDR1 reads SNHLY; CDR2 reads FYNNEI. The CDR3 is 16 residues long. Trimming shortened V by 2 bases and J by 3 bases, and 13 bases separated the two germline ends. The CDR3 sequence is CASSERPGKANEKLFF. Written as DNA, the CDR3 is TGTGCCAGCAGTGAAAGGCCAGGGAAGGCTAATGAAAAACTGTTTTTT.